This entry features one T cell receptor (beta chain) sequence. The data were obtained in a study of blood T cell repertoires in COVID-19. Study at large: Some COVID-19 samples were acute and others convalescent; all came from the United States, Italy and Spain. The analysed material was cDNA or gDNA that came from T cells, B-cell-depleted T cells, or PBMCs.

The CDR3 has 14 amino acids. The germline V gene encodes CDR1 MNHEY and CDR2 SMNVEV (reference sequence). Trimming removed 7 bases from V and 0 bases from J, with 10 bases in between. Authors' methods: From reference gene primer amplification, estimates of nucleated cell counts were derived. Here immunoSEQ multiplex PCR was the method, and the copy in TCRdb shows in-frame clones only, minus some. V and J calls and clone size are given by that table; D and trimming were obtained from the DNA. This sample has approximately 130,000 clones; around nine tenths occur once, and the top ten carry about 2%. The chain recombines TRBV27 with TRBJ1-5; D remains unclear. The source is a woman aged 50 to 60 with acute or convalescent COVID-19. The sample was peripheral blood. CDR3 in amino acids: CASTPAGSNQPQHF. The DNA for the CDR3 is TGTGCCAGCACCCCGGCGGGTAGCAATCAGCCCCAGCATTTT.